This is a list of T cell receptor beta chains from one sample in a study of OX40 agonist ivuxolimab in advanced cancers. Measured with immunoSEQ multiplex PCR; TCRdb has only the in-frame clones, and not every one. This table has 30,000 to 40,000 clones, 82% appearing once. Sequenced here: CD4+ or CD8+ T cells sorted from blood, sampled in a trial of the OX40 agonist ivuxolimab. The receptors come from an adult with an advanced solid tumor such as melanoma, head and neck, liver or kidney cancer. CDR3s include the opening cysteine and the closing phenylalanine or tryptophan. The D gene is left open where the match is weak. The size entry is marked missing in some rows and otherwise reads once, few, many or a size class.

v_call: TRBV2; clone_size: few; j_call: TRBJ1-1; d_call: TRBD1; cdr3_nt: TGTGCCAGCATGGCCGGGACAGGGGGCCCGGTTGAAGCTTTCTTT; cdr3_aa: CASMAGTGGPVEAFF
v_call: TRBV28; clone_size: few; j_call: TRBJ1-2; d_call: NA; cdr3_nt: TGTGCCAGCAGTTACGAGGGGACCCGCGGCTACACCTTC; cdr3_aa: CASSYEGTRGYTF
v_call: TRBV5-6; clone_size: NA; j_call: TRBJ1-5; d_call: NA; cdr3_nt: TGTGCCAGCAGCTCAGGATATAGCAATCAGCCCCAGCATTTT; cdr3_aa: CASSSGYSNQPQHF
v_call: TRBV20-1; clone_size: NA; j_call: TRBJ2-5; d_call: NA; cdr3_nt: TGCAGTGCTAGAGATTGGGAGACCCAGTACTTC; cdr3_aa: CSARDWETQYF
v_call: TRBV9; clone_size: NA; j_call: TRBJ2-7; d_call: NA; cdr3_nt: TGTGCCAGCAGCGTAGAGGGGGGCTTATCGTACGAGCAGTACTTC; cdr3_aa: CASSVEGGLSYEQYF
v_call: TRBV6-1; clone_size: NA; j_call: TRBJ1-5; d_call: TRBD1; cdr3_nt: TGTGCCAGCAGGGCGACAGGGAATCAGCCCCAGCATTTT; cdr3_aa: CASRATGNQPQHF
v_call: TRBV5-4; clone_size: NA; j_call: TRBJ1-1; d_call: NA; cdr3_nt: TGTGCCAGCAGCGGGGGGAGAACTGAAGCTTTCTTT; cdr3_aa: CASSGGRTEAFF
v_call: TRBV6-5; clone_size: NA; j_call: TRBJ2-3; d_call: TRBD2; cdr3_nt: TGTGCCAGCAGCCGGACTAGCGGGAGTTCAGATACGCAGTATTTT; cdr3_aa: CASSRTSGSSDTQYF
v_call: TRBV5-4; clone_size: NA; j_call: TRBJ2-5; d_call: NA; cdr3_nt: TGTGCCAGCAGCCCGCAGGGGTCTTCGGAGACCCAGTACTTC; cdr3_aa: CASSPQGSSETQYF
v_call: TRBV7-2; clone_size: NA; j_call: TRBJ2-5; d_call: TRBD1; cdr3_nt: TGTGCCAGCAGCATTTCCCTGACAGGGAAGGAGACCCAGTACTTC; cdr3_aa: CASSISLTGKETQYF
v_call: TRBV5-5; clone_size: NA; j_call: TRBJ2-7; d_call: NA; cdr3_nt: TGTGCCAGCAGCTTGGTGGCCCCGGGGGCGTACGAGCAGTACTTC; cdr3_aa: CASSLVAPGAYEQYF
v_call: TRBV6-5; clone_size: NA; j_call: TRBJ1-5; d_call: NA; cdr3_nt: TGTGCCAGTGGGGACGGGGATCAGCCCCAGCATTTT; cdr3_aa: CASGDGDQPQHF
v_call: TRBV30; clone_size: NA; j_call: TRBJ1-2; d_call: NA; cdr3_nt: TGTGCCTGGAGTGTAAGCTATGGCTACACCTTC; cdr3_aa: CAWSVSYGYTF
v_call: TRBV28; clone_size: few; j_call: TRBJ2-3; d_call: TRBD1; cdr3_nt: TGTGCCAGCAGTTCATCGGGACAGGGGGGTCGTACGCAGTATTTT; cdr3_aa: CASSSSGQGGRTQYF
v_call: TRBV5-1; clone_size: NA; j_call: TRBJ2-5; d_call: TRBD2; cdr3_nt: TGCGCCAGCAGCTTGGCTGTGGCGGGAGCACTTCAGACCCAGTACTTC; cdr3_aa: CASSLAVAGALQTQYF
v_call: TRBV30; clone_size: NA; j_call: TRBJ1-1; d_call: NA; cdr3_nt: TGTGCCTGGAGTATTCGGGGGCCGAACACTGAAGCTTTCTTT; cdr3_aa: CAWSIRGPNTEAFF
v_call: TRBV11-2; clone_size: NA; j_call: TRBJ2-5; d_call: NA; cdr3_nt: TGTGCCAGCAGCCCCCAGACAGGGAGGCAAGAGACCCAGTACTTC; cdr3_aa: CASSPQTGRQETQYF
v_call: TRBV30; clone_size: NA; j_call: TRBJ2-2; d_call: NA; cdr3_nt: TGTGCCTTTCGTCCGACCGCCGGGGAGCTGTTTTTT; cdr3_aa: CAFRPTAGELFF
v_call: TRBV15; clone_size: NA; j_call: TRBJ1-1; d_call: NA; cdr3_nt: TGTGCCACCAGCAGAGATTTCGGGGACACTGAAGCTTTCTTT; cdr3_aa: CATSRDFGDTEAFF
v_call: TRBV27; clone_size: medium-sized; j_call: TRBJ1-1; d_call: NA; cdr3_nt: TGTGCCAGCAGTTTAATTAAGGCAACTGAAGCTTTCTTT; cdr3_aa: CASSLIKATEAFF